Listed here are 29 T cell receptor beta chains from one sample, sequenced in a study of sequential checkpoint blockade in melanoma. TCRdb keeps only in-frame clones here, not all; method: immunoSEQ multiplex PCR. The data contain approximately 20,000 clones, around 78% of them seen just once; the ten biggest clones take up roughly 20%. Treatment described: randomized to nivolumab then ipilimumab (arm A) or the reverse (arm B). The sample here was CD8+ T cells sorted from blood (inferred from file names), taken from a patient given nivolumab and ipilimumab in sequence. Source of these receptors: a human donor with melanoma.

The chain uses TRBV6-4 and TRBJ1-2, with D uncertain. Germline CDR1 and CDR2: MRHNA and SNTAGT. Trimming shortened V by 0 bases and J by 7 bases, and 9 bases separated the two germline ends. The CDR3 has 13 amino acids. CDR3 sequence reads: CASSDSAEGGYTF. The CDR3 region has the DNA TGTGCCAGCAGTGACTCAGCCGAGGGTGGCTACACCTTC.

This clone was counted between two and nine times. J is TRBJ2-1 and V is TRBV28; the match to TRBD1 covers 10 bases. V dropped 6 bases and J dropped 11; count of bases not matched to a gene: 19. This CDR3 contains 17 residues. Looked up from germline, CDR1 is MDHEN and CDR2 is SYDVKM. This CDR3 is CASSNRRQGALGYKQFF. The DNA of the CDR3 is TGTGCCAGCAGCAATCGTCGACAGGGGGCTTTAGGATATAAGCAGTTCTTC.

This rearrangement joins TRBV27 to TRBJ2-1; D gene unclear. The CDR3 totals 12 residues. V lost 6 bases, J lost 9 bases, and 12 bases lay in between. Looked up from germline, CDR1 is MNHEY and CDR2 is SMNVEV (reference sequence). CDR3 sequence: CASSRAPSEQFF. CDR3 sequence (DNA): TGTGCCAGCAGCAGAGCGCCTAGTGAGCAGTTCTTC.

V usage is TRBV5-5 and J usage is TRBJ1-1; D is unclear. The germline V gene encodes CDR1 SGHKS and CDR2 YYEKEE (reference sequence). V lost 2 bases and J lost 1, with 9 bases in between. The CDR3 has 14 amino acids. CDR3 loop: CASSFGVGNTEAFF. DNA of the CDR3: TGTGCCAGCAGCTTCGGGGTAGGGAACACTGAAGCTTTCTTT.

The rearrangement uses TRBV27 and TRBJ2-7; TRBD1 agrees at 9 bases. The CDR3 sequence is 15 residues long. Trimming took 5 bases from V and 5 from J; bases not matched to a gene: 10. Germline assignment: CDR1 MNHEY and CDR2 SMNVEV (reference sequence). This CDR3 reads CASSPWDRVVHEQYF. The CDR3 nucleotides are TGTGCCAGCAGTCCCTGGGACAGGGTGGTCCACGAGCAGTACTTC.

The V gene is TRBV18, the J gene TRBJ2-3; D is perhaps TRBD2 (5 bases). The ends were cut back, 3 bases at V and 2 bases at J, with 21 bases in the middle. Per the germline V gene, CDR1 is KGHSH and CDR2 is LQKENI. CDR3 length: 18 amino acids. CDR3 region: CASSPVQRWVTSTDTQYF. DNA of the CDR3: TGTGCCAGCTCACCTGTCCAGCGGTGGGTCACCTCCACAGATACGCAGTATTTT.

The chain uses TRBV5-6 and TRBJ2-5; perhaps TRBD1 as D (6 bases). The CDR3 sequence is 14 residues long. From germline, CDR1 is SGHDT and CDR2 YYEEEE. V lost 0 bases and J lost 9, with 15 bases in between. CDR3 DNA: TGTGCCAGCAGCTTGGCCAGGGACCCAGGGGCCCAGTACTTC. Its protein is CASSLARDPGAQYF.

In its sample, this clone was seen once. This chain uses TRBV28 with TRBJ2-7, with TRBD1 matching 8 bases. Germline V lookup: CDR1 MDHEN, CDR2 SYDVKM. The V gene end was trimmed by 7 bases and the J gene end by 13 bases; junction bases not matched to a gene: 12. There are 12 residues in the CDR3. The CDR3 DNA sequence: TGTGCCAGCATATCACGGGACAGGAAAACCTACTTC. Amino acids: CASISRDRKTYF.

The chain recombines TRBV13 with TRBJ1-6; D gene ambiguous. The V end lost 0 bases, the J end lost 15 bases, and 12 bases lay between the germline ends. The CDR3 is 13 residues long. Germline V gene sequence: CDR1 PRHDT, CDR2 FYEKMQ (reference sequence). The CDR3 loop is CASSLGNARDLHF. CDR3 nucleotide sequence: TGTGCCAGCAGCTTAGGAAACGCCCGGGACCTCCACTTT.

This chain uses TRBV9 with TRBJ2-3; the match to TRBD2 covers 8 bases. Looked up from germline, CDR1 is SGDLS and CDR2 is YYNGEE. V lost 0 bases and J lost 0; bases outside the gene matches: 3. This CDR3 is built from 16 residues. CDR3 sequence (DNA): TGTGCCAGCAGCGTAGAGGTAGCGGGGAGCACAGATACGCAGTATTTT. It encodes CASSVEVAGSTDTQYF.

V is TRBV13 and J is TRBJ1-1; TRBD1 might be the D (6 bases). Per the germline V gene, CDR1 is PRHDT and CDR2 is FYEKMQ (reference sequence). Trimming stripped 5 bases from V and 6 bases from J, with 16 bases between. CDR3 length: 14 residues. CDR3 loop: CASSQRTGRPEAFF. CDR3 sequence (DNA): TGTGCCAGCAGCCAACGAACAGGGCGCCCTGAAGCTTTCTTT.

The chain carries TRBV2 and TRBJ1-4; perhaps TRBD1 as D (5 bases). Germline values: CDR1 SNHLY, CDR2 FYNNEI. The CDR3 is 16 amino acids. V lost 4 bases and J 3 bases, leaving 15 bases between the germline ends. CDR3 residues: CASSATSARANEKLFF. The CDR3, as DNA: TGTGCCAGCAGTGCCACCTCGGCCAGGGCTAATGAAAAACTGTTTTTT.

This sequence joins TRBV29-1 and TRBJ2-5; TRBD2 might be the D (5 bases). The J call is in doubt because the DNA end fits TRBJ2-7 better. The CDR3 is 13 amino acids. CDR1 SQVTM and CDR2 ANQGSEA come from the germline V gene. In DNA form, the CDR3 reads TGCAGCGTTGAAAGTGGGAGCTACTACGAGCAGTACTTC. Residues: CSVESGSYYEQYF.

V is TRBV29-1 and J is TRBJ2-7, with a tentative D call TRBD1 (6 bases). Germline CDR1 and CDR2: SQVTM and ANQGSEA. Trimming stripped 4 bases from V and 1 base from J, with 14 bases between. The CDR3 length is 14 residues. The CDR3 reads CSVAATGLSYEQYF. In DNA form, the CDR3 reads TGCAGCGTTGCGGCCACAGGGCTTTCCTACGAGCAGTACTTC.

The chain has TRBV7-2 and TRBJ2-3, with 7 nucleotides matching TRBD2. The V and J ends lost 5 bases and 3 bases, in that order; junction bases with no gene match: 11. There are 16 residues in the CDR3. The germline gives CDR1 SGHTA, CDR2 FQGNSA. In nucleotides, the CDR3 is TGTGCCAGCAGCCCCCGGACTAGAGGGAGTACAGATACGCAGTATTTT. Translated, it gives CASSPRTRGSTDTQYF.

The rearrangement uses TRBV28 and TRBJ1-1; possibly TRBD1 for D (5 bases). The CDR3 extends over 13 amino acids. V dropped 1 base and J dropped 6 bases, with 9 bases sitting between them. Per the germline V gene, CDR1 is MDHEN and CDR2 is SYDVKM. The DNA of the CDR3 is TGTGCCAGCAGTTTATCCGGGGGGGCTGAAGCTTTCTTT. It codes for CASSLSGGAEAFF.

V usage is TRBV2 and J usage is TRBJ1-2, with D perhaps TRBD1 (5 bases). V lost 4 bases and J 7 bases, leaving 16 bases between the germline ends. The CDR3 spans 14 residues. Looked up from germline, CDR1 is SNHLY and CDR2 is FYNNEI. The CDR3 nucleotides read TGTGCCAGCAGTGCAACTCGGACAATTAGTGGCTACACCTTC. This encodes CASSATRTISGYTF.

The chain is built from TRBV28 and TRBJ2-2; tentative D call: TRBD1 (6 bases). V lost 5 bases, J lost 4 bases, and 17 bases lay in between. Germline V gene data show CDR1 as MDHEN and CDR2 as SYDVKM. The CDR3 sequence is 16 residues long. The CDR3 DNA follows: TGTGCCAGCAGTCAGGGTGGGGGCGCGGGCACCGGGGAGCTGTTTTTT. This gives the protein CASSQGGGAGTGELFF.

The rearrangement links TRBV9 to TRBJ2-3, with D uncertain. The CDR3 is 15 residues long. The germline CDR1 and CDR2 sequences are SGDLS and YYNGEE. Trimming stripped 0 bases from V and 2 bases from J, with 10 bases between. The DNA of the CDR3 is TGTGCCAGCAGCGTAGCAGGCGCCCCCACAGATACGCAGTATTTT. Encoded protein: CASSVAGAPTDTQYF.

The sample holds one count of this clone. The chain recombines TRBV9 with TRBJ2-1; D unclear. This CDR3 is built from 12 residues. Germline CDR1 SGDLS, CDR2 YYNGEE. V was cut by 3 bases and J by 7 bases, with 8 bases left in between. In nucleotides, the CDR3 is TGTGCCAGCAGCGCCGCCGGGAATGAGCAGTTCTTC. Translated: CASSAAGNEQFF.

This chain uses TRBV28 with TRBJ2-7; D gene uncertain. The CDR3 sequence is 15 residues long. V lost 3 bases and J 2 bases, leaving 14 bases between the germline ends. CDR1 is MDHEN and CDR2 is SYDVKM in the germline V gene. This CDR3 reads CASSFAPTVTYEQYF. As DNA, the CDR3 is TGTGCCAGCAGTTTTGCCCCAACAGTCACCTACGAGCAGTACTTC.

This clone was counted a single time. The chain links TRBV7-9 to TRBJ1-4; 7 nucleotides match TRBD1. V was clipped by 4 bases and J by 5 bases; unmatched bases: 4. The CDR3 totals 14 residues. Germline V CDR1 and CDR2: SEHNR, FQNEAQ (reference sequence). CDR3 DNA sequence: TGTGCCAGCAGCTCGACAGGGTTGAATGAAAAACTGTTTTTT. Its protein is CASSSTGLNEKLFF.

V gene TRBV10-3 combines with J gene TRBJ2-7; 11 bases are a match to TRBD1. The V gene's germline CDR1 is ENHRY and CDR2 SYGVKD. V dropped 2 bases and J dropped 0; count of bases not matched to a gene: 15. The CDR3 extends over 20 amino acids. The CDR3 reads CAISERHRGPGQGVSYEQYF. CDR3 coding DNA: TGTGCCATCAGTGAGCGACATCGAGGCCCGGGACAGGGGGTCTCCTACGAGCAGTACTTC.

This CDR3 is CASSLLASSSTDTQYF. In DNA, the CDR3 is TGTGCCAGCAGCTTACTAGCGTCCTCTAGCACAGATACGCAGTATTTT. This chain joins TRBV7-9 and TRBJ2-3; a possible D gene is TRBD2 (6 bases). The CDR3 totals 16 residues. Trimming stripped 2 bases from V and 0 bases from J, with 12 bases between. Germline V CDR1 and CDR2: SEHNR, FQNEAQ (reference sequence).

The gene calls are TRBV2 and TRBJ1-1, with 7 bases fitting TRBD1. V trimming: 8 bases; J trimming: 4 bases; junction bases outside the gene matches: 7. Germline assignment: CDR1 SNHLY and CDR2 FYNNEI. The CDR3 is 13 amino acids. The CDR3: CASGGQLGTEAFF. CDR3 DNA sequence: TGTGCCAGCGGGGGACAGTTGGGCACTGAAGCTTTCTTT. The full variable domain, in which reference TRBV2 and TRBJ1-1 provide the parts outside the CDR3, is EPEVTQTPSHQVTQMGQEVILRCVPISNHLYFYWYRQILGQKVEFLVSFYNNEISEKSEIFDDQFSVERPDGSNFTLKIRSTKLEDSAMYFCASGGQLGTEAFFGQGTRLTVV.

The chain links TRBV14 to TRBJ1-1, with D maybe TRBD1 (6 bases). The V end lost 3 bases, the J end lost 0 bases, and 20 bases lay between the germline ends. From germline, CDR1 is SGHDN and CDR2 FVKESK. The CDR3 loop spans 18 amino acids. The CDR3 coding sequence is TGTGCCAGCAGCCACAGATCCCGACAGGCCCCTTTGAACACTGAAGCTTTCTTT. This codes for CASSHRSRQAPLNTEAFF. Complete variable domain (other parts from reference TRBV14 and TRBJ1-1): EAGVTQFPSHSVIEKGQTVTLRCDPISGHDNLYWYRRVMGKEIKFLLHFVKESKQDESGMPNNRFLAERTGGTYSTLKVQPAELEDSGVYFCASSHRSRQAPLNTEAFFGQGTRLTVV.

The V gene is TRBV19, the J gene TRBJ2-7; TRBD1 agrees at 9 bases. This CDR3 has 14 residues. In germline, CDR1 is LNHDA, CDR2 SQIVND (reference sequence). J lost 3 bases, V lost 3 bases, and 3 bases had no gene match. The CDR3 reads CASSITGGYYEQYF. CDR3 nucleotide sequence: TGTGCCAGTAGTATCACAGGGGGCTACTACGAGCAGTACTTC.

CDR3 DNA sequence: TGTGCCAGCAGTTTACTAGCGGGTGGGGGGAATACGCAGTATTTT. It specifies CASSLLAGGGNTQYF. The chain links TRBV27 to TRBJ2-3; TRBD2 matches 8 bases. Unmatched junction bases numbered 8, after V lost 2 bases and J lost 7 bases. The CDR3 extends over 15 amino acids. The germline gives CDR1 MNHEY, CDR2 SMNVEV (reference sequence).

The rearrangement uses TRBV28 and TRBJ2-5, with 10 bases identical to TRBD2. The J call may be mistaken, given a closer DNA end match to TRBJ2-7. Germline-derived CDR1 and CDR2 are MDHEN and SYDVKM. This CDR3 spans 16 amino acids. As DNA, the CDR3 is TGTGCCAGCAGTTCAATCCGGACTAGCGGTACCTACGAGCAGTACTTC. Protein product: CASSSIRTSGTYEQYF.